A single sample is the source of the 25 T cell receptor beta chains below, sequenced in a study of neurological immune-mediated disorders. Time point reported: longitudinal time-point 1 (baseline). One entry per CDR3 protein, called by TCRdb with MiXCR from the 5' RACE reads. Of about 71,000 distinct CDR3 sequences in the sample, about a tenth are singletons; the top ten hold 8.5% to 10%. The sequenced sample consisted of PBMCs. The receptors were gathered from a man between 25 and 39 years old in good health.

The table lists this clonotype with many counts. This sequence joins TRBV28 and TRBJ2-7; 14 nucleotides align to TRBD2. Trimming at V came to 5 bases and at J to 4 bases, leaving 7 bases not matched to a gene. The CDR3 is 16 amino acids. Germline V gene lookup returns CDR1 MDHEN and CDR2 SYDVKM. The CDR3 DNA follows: TGTGCCAGCAGTCTACCGGGACTAGCGGGGGAGTACGAGCAGTACTTC. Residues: CASSLPGLAGEYEQYF.

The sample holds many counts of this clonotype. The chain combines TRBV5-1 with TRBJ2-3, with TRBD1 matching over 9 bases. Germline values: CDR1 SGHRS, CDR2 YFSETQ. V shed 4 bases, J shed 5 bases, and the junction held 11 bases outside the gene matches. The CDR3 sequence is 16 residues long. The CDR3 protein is CASSPLPGTGIDTQYF. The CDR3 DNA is TGCGCCAGCAGCCCTTTACCCGGGACAGGGATAGATACGCAGTATTTT.

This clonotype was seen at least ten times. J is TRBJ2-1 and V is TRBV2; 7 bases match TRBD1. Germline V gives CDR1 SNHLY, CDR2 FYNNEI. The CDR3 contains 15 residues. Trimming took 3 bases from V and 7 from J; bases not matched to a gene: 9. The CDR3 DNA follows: TGTGCCAGCAGTGATTGGACAGGCACTGGGAATGAGCAGTTCTTC. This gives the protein CASSDWTGTGNEQFF.

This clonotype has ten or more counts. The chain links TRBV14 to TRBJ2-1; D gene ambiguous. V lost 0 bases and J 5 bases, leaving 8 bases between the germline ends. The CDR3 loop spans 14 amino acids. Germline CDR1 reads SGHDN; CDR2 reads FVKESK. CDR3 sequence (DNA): TGTGCCAGCAGCCAAGAGGGCCCAGACAATGAGCAGTTCTTC. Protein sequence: CASSQEGPDNEQFF.

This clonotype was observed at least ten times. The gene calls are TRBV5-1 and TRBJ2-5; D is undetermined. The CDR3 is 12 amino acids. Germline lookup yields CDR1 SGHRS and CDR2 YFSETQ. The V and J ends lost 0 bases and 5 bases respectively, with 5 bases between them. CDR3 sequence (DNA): TGCGCCAGCAGCTTGGTGGAGGAGACCCAGTACTTC. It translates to CASSLVEETQYF.

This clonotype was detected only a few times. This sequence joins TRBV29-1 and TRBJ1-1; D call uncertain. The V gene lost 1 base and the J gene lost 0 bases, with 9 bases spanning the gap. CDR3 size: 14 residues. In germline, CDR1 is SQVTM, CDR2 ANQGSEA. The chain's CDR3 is CSVEGEQLNTEAFF. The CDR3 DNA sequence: TGCAGCGTTGAAGGAGAACAGTTGAACACTGAAGCTTTCTTT.

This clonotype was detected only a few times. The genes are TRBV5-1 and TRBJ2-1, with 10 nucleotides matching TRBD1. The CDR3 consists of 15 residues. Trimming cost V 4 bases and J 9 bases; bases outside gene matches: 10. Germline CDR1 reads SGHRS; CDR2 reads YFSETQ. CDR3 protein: CASSRTGTGVGEQFF. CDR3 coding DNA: TGCGCCAGCAGCAGGACCGGGACAGGGGTTGGTGAGCAGTTCTTC.

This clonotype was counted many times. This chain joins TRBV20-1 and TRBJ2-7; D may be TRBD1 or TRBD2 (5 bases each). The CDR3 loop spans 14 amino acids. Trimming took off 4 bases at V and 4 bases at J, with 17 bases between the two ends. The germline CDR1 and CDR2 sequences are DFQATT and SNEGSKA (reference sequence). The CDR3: CSAIPGRSEYEQYF. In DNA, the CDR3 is TGCAGTGCTATCCCGGGACGTTCCGAGTACGAGCAGTACTTC.

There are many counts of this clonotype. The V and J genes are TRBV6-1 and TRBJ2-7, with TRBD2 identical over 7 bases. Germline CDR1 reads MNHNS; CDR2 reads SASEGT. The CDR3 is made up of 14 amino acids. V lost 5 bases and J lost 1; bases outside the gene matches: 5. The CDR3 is CASSPRRESYEQYF. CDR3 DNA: TGTGCCAGCAGTCCTCGGCGGGAGTCCTACGAGCAGTACTTC.

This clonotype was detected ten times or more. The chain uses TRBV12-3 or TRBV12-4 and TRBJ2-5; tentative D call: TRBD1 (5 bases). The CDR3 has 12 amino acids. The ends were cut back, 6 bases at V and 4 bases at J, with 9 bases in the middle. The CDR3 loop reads CASSRTRETQYF. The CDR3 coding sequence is TGTGCCAGCAGCCGGACAAGAGAGACCCAGTACTTC.

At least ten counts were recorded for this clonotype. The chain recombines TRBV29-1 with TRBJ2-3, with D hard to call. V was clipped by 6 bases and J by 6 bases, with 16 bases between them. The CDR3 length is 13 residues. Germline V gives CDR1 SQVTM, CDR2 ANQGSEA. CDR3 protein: CSVGAGKGDTQYF. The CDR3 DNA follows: TGCAGCGTCGGCGCTGGTAAAGGGGATACGCAGTATTTT.

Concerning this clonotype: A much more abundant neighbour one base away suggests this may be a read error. CDR3 nucleotide sequence: TGCAGCGTTGTAGCGGTAGCTTCATTCACAGATACGCAGTATTTT. This translates into CSVVAVASFTDTQYF. This rearrangement joins TRBV29-1 to TRBJ2-3; possible D gene TRBD2, 6 bases. Germline V lookup: CDR1 SQVTM, CDR2 ANQGSEA. V dropped 4 bases and J dropped 2 bases, with 16 bases sitting between them. The CDR3 has 15 residues.

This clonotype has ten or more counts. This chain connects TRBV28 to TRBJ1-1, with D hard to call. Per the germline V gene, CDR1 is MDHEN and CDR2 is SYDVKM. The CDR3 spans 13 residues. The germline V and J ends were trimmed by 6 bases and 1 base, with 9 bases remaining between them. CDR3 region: CASSQTPNTEAFF. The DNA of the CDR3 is TGTGCCAGCAGCCAGACACCGAACACTGAAGCTTTCTTT.

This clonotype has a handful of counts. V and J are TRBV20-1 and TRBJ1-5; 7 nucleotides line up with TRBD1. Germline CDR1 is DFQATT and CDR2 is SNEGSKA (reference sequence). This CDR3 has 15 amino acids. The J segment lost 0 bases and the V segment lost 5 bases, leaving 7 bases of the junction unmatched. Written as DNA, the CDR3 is TGCAGTGCTGATACAGGGGATTATAGCAATCAGCCCCAGCATTTT. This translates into CSADTGDYSNQPQHF.

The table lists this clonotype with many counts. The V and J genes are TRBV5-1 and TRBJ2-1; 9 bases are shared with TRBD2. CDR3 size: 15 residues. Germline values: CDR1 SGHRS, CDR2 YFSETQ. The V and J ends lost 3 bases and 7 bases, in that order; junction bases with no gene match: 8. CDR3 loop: CASSSLAGFENEQFF. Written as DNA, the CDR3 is TGCGCCAGCAGCTCGCTAGCGGGATTTGAAAATGAGCAGTTCTTC.

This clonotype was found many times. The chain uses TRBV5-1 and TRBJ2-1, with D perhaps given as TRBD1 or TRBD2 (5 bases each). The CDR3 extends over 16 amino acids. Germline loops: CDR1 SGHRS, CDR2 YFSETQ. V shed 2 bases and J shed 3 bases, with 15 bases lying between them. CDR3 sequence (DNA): TGCGCCAGCAGCTTAGGTCGGGGACCAATCTACAATGAGCAGTTCTTC. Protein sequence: CASSLGRGPIYNEQFF.

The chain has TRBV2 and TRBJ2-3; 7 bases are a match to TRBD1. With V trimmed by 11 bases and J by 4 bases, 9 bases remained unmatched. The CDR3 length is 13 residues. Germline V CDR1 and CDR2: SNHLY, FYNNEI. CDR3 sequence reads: CASRGLGADTQYF. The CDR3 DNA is TGTGCCTCCAGGGGGTTGGGGGCAGATACGCAGTATTTT.

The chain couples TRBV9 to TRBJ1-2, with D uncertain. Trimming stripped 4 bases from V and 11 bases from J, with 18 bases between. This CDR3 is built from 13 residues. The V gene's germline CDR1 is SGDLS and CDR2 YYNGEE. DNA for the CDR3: TGTGCCAGCAGCCCGCGAGGTGTTACGGTGTACACCTTC. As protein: CASSPRGVTVYTF.

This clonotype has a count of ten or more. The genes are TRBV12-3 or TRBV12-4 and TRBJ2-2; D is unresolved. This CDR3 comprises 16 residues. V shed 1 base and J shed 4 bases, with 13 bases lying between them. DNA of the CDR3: TGTGCCAGCAGTTTAGTGGTGGGGATTGCCACCGGGGAGCTGTTTTTT. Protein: CASSLVVGIATGELFF.

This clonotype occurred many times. The CDR3 bases are TGTGCCAGCAGCGTCCGGGACAGTACTTTGAATAGCAATCAGCCCCAGCATTTT. This codes for CASSVRDSTLNSNQPQHF. This rearrangement joins TRBV3-1 to TRBJ1-5; 7 bases are shared with TRBD1. V gave up 5 bases and J gave up 0 bases; unmatched junction bases: 13. Germline-derived CDR1 and CDR2 are LGHDT and YNNKEL (reference sequence). This CDR3 has 18 amino acids.

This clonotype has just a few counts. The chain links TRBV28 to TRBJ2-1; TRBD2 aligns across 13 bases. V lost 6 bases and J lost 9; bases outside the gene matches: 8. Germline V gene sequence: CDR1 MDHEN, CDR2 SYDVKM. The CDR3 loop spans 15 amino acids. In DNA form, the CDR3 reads TGTGCCAGCAGAATACTAGCGGGAGGGTTAGGTGAGCAGTTCTTC. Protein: CASRILAGGLGEQFF.

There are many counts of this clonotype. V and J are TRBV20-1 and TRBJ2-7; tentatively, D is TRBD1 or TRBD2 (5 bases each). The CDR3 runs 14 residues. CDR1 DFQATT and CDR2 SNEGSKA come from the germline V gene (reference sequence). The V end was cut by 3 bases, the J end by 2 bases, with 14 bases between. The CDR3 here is CSASRGVGAYEQYF. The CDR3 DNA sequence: TGCAGTGCTAGTCGGGGAGTAGGGGCCTACGAGCAGTACTTC.

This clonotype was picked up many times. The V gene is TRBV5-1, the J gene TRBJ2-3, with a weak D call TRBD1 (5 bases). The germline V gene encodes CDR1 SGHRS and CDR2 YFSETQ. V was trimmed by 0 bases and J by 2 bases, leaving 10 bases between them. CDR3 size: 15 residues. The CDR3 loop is CASSLETAFTDTQYF. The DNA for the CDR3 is TGCGCCAGCAGCTTGGAGACAGCCTTCACAGATACGCAGTATTTT.

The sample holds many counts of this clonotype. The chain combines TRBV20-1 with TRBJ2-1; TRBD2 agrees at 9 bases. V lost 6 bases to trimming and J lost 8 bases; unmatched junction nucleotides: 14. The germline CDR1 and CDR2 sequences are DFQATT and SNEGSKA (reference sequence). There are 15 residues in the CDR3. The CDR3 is CSAPGLGLARDEQFF. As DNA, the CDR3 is TGCAGTGCCCCGGGCCTGGGACTAGCTCGGGATGAGCAGTTCTTC.

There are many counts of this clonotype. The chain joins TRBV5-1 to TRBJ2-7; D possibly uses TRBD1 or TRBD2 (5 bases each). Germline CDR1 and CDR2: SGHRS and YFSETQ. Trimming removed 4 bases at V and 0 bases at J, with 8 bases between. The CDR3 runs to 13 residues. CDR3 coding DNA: TGCGCCAGCAGCGGGGACCTCTCCTACGAGCAGTACTTC. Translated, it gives CASSGDLSYEQYF.